Listed here are 10 T cell receptor beta chains from one sample, sequenced in a study of cytomegalovirus exposure and HLA in healthy donors. The PCR contained 60 Vbeta and 13 Jbeta primers. Assay: immunoSEQ multiplex PCR; the TCRdb copy retains only in-frame clones and omits some. The sample lists 150,000 or so clones, around 80% occurring once. Material: PBMCs. The receptors were gathered from a woman aged 40-49 years in good health and CMV-seronegative.

In nucleotides, the CDR3 is TGCAGCGTGGACGTGACAGGCGTCTATGGCTACACCTTC. It codes for CSVDVTGVYGYTF. This chain links TRBV29-1 with TRBJ1-2, with a weak D call TRBD1 (6 bases). Trimming removed 6 bases from V and 4 bases from J, with 15 bases in between. Per the germline V gene, CDR1 is SQVTM and CDR2 is ANQGSEA. The CDR3 is 13 amino acids.

This clone came up once. This chain joins TRBV7-8 and TRBJ1-1; tentatively, D is TRBD1 (5 bases). Trimming took off 3 bases at V and 1 base at J, with 9 bases between the two ends. CDR1 and CDR2 (germline): SGHVS, FQNEAQ. The CDR3 length is 14 residues. CDR3 residues: CASSFGGENTEAFF. The CDR3 DNA follows: TGTGCCAGCAGCTTTGGGGGGGAGAACACTGAAGCTTTCTTT.

V and J are TRBV14 and TRBJ1-6; D unresolved. Trimming took off 4 bases at V and 4 bases at J, with 8 bases between the two ends. The CDR3 sequence is 14 residues long. Germline CDR1 reads SGHDN; CDR2 reads FVKESK. The CDR3 coding sequence is TGTGCCAGCAGCCCCGGTCAATATAATTCACCCCTCCACTTT. This codes for CASSPGQYNSPLHF.

This chain connects TRBV6-5 to TRBJ2-7; 8 bases line up with TRBD1. This CDR3 has 14 residues. Per the germline V gene, CDR1 is MNHEY and CDR2 is SVGAGI. After removal of 6 bases from V and 6 bases from J, the junction contained 10 bases not matched to a gene. This CDR3 reads CASSGTGARPEQYF. In DNA form, the CDR3 reads TGTGCCAGCAGCGGGACAGGCGCTCGGCCCGAGCAGTACTTC.

The V gene is TRBV29-1, the J gene TRBJ1-1; TRBD1 is a possible D gene (5 bases). V gave up 4 bases and J gave up 4 bases, with 7 bases separating them. CDR3 length: 11 amino acids. Germline-derived CDR1 and CDR2 are SQVTM and ANQGSEA. The DNA for the CDR3 is TGCAGCGTTGGACAGCTCACTGAAGCTTTCTTT. It is translated as CSVGQLTEAFF.

The V and J genes are TRBV11-3 and TRBJ2-5, with TRBD1 matching over 10 bases. The CDR3 is 14 residues long. In germline, CDR1 is SGHNT, CDR2 YENEEA. Losses at the gene ends were 5 bases for V and 5 bases for J; bases not matched to a gene: 5. The CDR3 sequence is CASSLTGGGETQYF. The CDR3 DNA follows: TGTGCCAGCAGCCTGACAGGGGGCGGCGAGACCCAGTACTTC.

This rearrangement joins TRBV7-9 to TRBJ1-2, with TRBD1 matching over 7 bases. The V segment lost 4 bases and the J segment 4 bases; nucleotides outside the gene matches: 9. The CDR3 totals 15 residues. Germline CDR1 SEHNR, CDR2 FQNEAQ (reference sequence). The CDR3 DNA follows: TGTGCCAGCAGCTATGGACAGGTTCCTATCTATGGCTACACCTTC. This gives the protein CASSYGQVPIYGYTF.

The chain combines TRBV6-1 with TRBJ1-5; unclear D gene. The CDR3 has 15 amino acids. V lost 1 base and J lost 3, with 10 bases in between. Germline lookup yields CDR1 MNHNS and CDR2 SASEGT. The CDR3 spells CASSEGRQNNQPQHF. The DNA of the CDR3 is TGTGCCAGCAGTGAAGGGCGGCAAAACAATCAGCCCCAGCATTTT.

The J gene is TRBJ2-3, the V gene TRBV7-3; possibly TRBD2 for D (5 bases). Germline loops: CDR1 SGHTA, CDR2 FQGTGA. V was shortened by 6 bases and J by 6 bases, with 13 bases between the two germline ends. The CDR3 consists of 13 residues. The CDR3, as DNA: TGTGCCAGCAGTTCGGGCCCGGGGGATACGCAGTATTTT. It codes for CASSSGPGDTQYF.

This chain uses TRBV30 with TRBJ1-2; 8 positions agree with TRBD1. V gave up 3 bases and J gave up 2 bases; unmatched junction bases: 8. The CDR3 has 15 amino acids. Germline values: CDR1 GTSNPN, CDR2 SVGIG (reference sequence). CDR3 nucleotide sequence: TGTGCCTGGAGGAAGGGGACAGGTCAAAACTATGGCTACACCTTC. Translated: CAWRKGTGQNYGYTF.